A selection of T cell receptor beta chains follows, all from one sample in a study of siplizumab effects on memory and regulatory T cells. Sequencing was performed with immunoSEQ multiplex PCR; in TCRdb, only in-frame clones are kept and a portion is missing. This table has some 64,000 clones, around 80% appearing once. The material sequenced was memory CD4+ T cells sorted from blood. The receptors here all came from a human donor in good health. CDR3s include the opening cysteine and the closing phenylalanine or tryptophan. D genes are given only for firm matches. Not all rows give a size; the values are once, few, many and, for expanded clones, a class.

abundance: -; v_gene: TRBV11-3; len: 13; j_gene: TRBJ2-5; d_gene: -; CDR3aa: CASSLGPQETQYF; CDR3nt: TGTGCCAGCAGCTTGGGACCCCAAGAGACCCAGTACTTC
abundance: -; v_gene: TRBV19; len: 15; j_gene: TRBJ1-2; d_gene: -; CDR3aa: CASSIGHHPSYGYTF; CDR3nt: TGTGCCAGTAGTATTGGACACCATCCCAGCTATGGCTACACCTTC
abundance: -; v_gene: TRBV7-9; len: 13; j_gene: TRBJ1-5; d_gene: -; CDR3aa: CASSLRGKQPQHF; CDR3nt: TGTGCCAGCAGCTTACGAGGGAAGCAGCCCCAGCATTTT
abundance: -; v_gene: TRBV5-4; len: 19; j_gene: TRBJ1-3; d_gene: TRBD1; CDR3aa: CASSFGPGQGAQAGNTIYF; CDR3nt: TGTGCCAGCAGCTTCGGCCCGGGACAGGGGGCTCAGGCTGGAAACACCATATATTTT
abundance: -; v_gene: TRBV30; len: 15; j_gene: TRBJ2-5; d_gene: -; CDR3aa: CAWSVLIGPQETQYF; CDR3nt: TGTGCCTGGAGTGTTCTTATTGGACCGCAAGAGACCCAGTACTTC
abundance: few; v_gene: TRBV7-3; len: 16; j_gene: TRBJ2-2; d_gene: -; CDR3aa: CASSLTGGDGTGELFF; CDR3nt: TGTGCCAGCAGCTTAACAGGCGGGGACGGCACCGGGGAGCTGTTTTTT
abundance: -; v_gene: TRBV7-2; len: 15; j_gene: TRBJ1-2; d_gene: TRBD1; CDR3aa: CASSLRTGAEYGYTF; CDR3nt: TGTGCCAGCAGCTTACGGACAGGGGCAGAATATGGCTACACCTTC
abundance: -; v_gene: TRBV30; len: 15; j_gene: TRBJ2-2; d_gene: TRBD1; CDR3aa: CAWTTGGYPTGELFF; CDR3nt: TGTGCCTGGACGACAGGGGGATACCCCACCGGGGAGCTGTTTTTT
abundance: few; v_gene: TRBV4-3; len: 15; j_gene: TRBJ1-1; d_gene: -; CDR3aa: CASSQDRGTQRIAFF; CDR3nt: TGCGCCAGCAGCCAAGATAGGGGGACCCAGCGAATCGCTTTCTTT
abundance: -; v_gene: TRBV5-1; len: 13; j_gene: TRBJ1-1; d_gene: -; CDR3aa: CASSLQGNTEAFF; CDR3nt: TGCGCCAGCAGCTTGCAGGGGAACACTGAAGCTTTCTTT
abundance: -; v_gene: TRBV2; len: 17; j_gene: TRBJ2-3; d_gene: -; CDR3aa: CASSVDGSLGHTDTQYF; CDR3nt: TGTGCCAGCAGTGTGGATGGTTCCCTCGGACACACAGATACGCAGTATTTT
abundance: -; v_gene: TRBV6-6; len: 12; j_gene: TRBJ1-2; d_gene: -; CDR3aa: CASSYEDYGYTF; CDR3nt: TGTGCCAGCAGTTACGAGGACTATGGCTACACCTTC
abundance: -; v_gene: TRBV19; len: 17; j_gene: TRBJ1-2; d_gene: -; CDR3aa: CASSINRQSGGNYGYTF; CDR3nt: TGTGCCAGTAGTATAAACAGACAGTCCGGGGGAAACTATGGCTACACCTTC
abundance: once; v_gene: TRBV6-1; len: 13; j_gene: TRBJ1-2; d_gene: -; CDR3aa: CASRFGQTYGYTF; CDR3nt: TGTGCCAGCAGATTCGGACAGACCTATGGCTACACCTTC
abundance: -; v_gene: TRBV18; len: 15; j_gene: TRBJ1-1; d_gene: TRBD1; CDR3aa: CASSPTVTGGTEAFF; CDR3nt: TGTGCCAGCTCACCGACTGTCACAGGGGGCACTGAAGCTTTCTTT
abundance: -; v_gene: TRBV28; len: 18; j_gene: TRBJ1-3; d_gene: TRBD1; CDR3aa: CASSLRWTGQAAGNTIYF; CDR3nt: TGTGCCAGCAGTTTAAGGTGGACGGGACAGGCAGCTGGAAACACCATATATTTT
abundance: -; v_gene: TRBV7-8; len: 14; j_gene: TRBJ2-7; d_gene: -; CDR3aa: CASSLRQSSYEQYF; CDR3nt: TGTGCCAGCAGCTTAAGACAGAGCTCCTACGAGCAGTACTTC
abundance: -; v_gene: TRBV14; len: 15; j_gene: TRBJ1-2; d_gene: -; CDR3aa: CASSCYRRGTCGYTF; CDR3nt: TGTGCCAGCAGTTGTTACCGCAGGGGTACCTGTGGCTACACCTTC
abundance: -; v_gene: TRBV11-2; len: 12; j_gene: TRBJ1-2; d_gene: -; CDR3aa: CASSLQGYGYTF; CDR3nt: TGTGCCAGCAGCTTACAGGGCTATGGCTACACCTTC